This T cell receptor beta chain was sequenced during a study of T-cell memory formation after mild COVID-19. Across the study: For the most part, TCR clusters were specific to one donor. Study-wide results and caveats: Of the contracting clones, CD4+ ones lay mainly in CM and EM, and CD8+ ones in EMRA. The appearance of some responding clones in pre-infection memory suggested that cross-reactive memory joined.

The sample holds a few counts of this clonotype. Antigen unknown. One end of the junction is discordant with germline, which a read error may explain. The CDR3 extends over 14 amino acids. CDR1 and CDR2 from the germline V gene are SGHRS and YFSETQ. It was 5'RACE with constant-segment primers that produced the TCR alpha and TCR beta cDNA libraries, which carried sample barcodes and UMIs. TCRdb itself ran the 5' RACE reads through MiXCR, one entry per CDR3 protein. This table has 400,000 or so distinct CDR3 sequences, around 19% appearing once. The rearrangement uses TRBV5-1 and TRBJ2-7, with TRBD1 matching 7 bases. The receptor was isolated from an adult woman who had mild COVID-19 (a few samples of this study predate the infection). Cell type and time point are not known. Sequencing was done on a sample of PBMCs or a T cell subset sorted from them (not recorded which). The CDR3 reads CASSFGTASYEQYF. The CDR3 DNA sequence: TGTGCCAGCAGTTTCGGGACAGCCTCCTACGAGCAGTACTTC.